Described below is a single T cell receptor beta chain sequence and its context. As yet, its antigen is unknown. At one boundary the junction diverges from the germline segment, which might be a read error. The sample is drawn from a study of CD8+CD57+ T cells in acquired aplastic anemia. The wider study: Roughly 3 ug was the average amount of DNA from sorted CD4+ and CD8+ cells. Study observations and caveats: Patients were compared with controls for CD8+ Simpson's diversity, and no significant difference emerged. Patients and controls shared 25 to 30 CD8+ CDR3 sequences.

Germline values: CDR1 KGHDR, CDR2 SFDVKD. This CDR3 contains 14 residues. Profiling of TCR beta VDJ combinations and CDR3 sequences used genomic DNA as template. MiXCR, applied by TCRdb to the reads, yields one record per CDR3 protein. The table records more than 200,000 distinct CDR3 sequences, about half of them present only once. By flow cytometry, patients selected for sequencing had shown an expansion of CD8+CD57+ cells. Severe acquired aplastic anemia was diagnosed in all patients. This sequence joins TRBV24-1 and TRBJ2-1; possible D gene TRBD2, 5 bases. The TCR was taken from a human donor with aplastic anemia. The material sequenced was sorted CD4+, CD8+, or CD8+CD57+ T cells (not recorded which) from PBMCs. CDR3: CATSDRTGYNKQFF. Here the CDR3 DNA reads TGTGCCACCAGTGACCGTACGGGATACAATAAGCAGTTCTTC.